This paragraph reports one TCR beta chain. This record belongs to a study of blood T cell repertoires in COVID-19. As for the study in general: Samples came from the United States, Italy and Spain, spanning acute and convalescent COVID-19. PBMCs, B-cell-depleted T cells, or T cells provided the cDNA or gDNA that made up the material.

Authors' processing steps: By means of reference gene primer amplification, nucleated cell counts were estimated. Assay used: immunoSEQ multiplex PCR; TCRdb lists only in-frame clones, some missing. The V and J calls and clone size were taken over from that table, and D and trimming were inferred from the DNA. The repertoire holds some 110,000 clones, more than 75% seen once, with roughly 5.4% in the top ten. The junction had 4 bases not matched to a gene; V was cut back by 2 bases and J by 4 bases. Germline assignment: CDR1 SGHRS and CDR2 YFSETQ. The length of the CDR3 is 14 residues. Sequencing was carried out using peripheral blood. This TCR derives from a human donor in a cohort sampled during active COVID-19. The V call is TRBV5-1, the J call TRBJ2-5; TRBD1 matches at 8 bases. The CDR3 DNA reads as TGCGCCAGCAGCTTTCAGGGGGCTGGAGAGACCCAGTACTTC. Translated: CASSFQGAGETQYF.